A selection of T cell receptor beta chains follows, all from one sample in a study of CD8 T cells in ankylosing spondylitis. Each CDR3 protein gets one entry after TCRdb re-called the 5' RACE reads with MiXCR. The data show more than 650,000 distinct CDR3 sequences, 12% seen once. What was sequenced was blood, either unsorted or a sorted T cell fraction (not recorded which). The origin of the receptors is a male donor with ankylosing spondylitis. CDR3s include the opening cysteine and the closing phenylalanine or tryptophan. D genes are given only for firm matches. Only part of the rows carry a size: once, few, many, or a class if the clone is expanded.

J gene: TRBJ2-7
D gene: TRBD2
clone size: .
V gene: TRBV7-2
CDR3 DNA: TGTGCCAGCAGCTTACTTTCCGGGAGGCCCTCCTACGAGCAGTACTTC
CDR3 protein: CASSLLSGRPSYEQYF

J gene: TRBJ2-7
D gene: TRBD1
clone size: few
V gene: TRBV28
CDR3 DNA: TGTGCCAGCATGAAACAGGGGGCAAGGTACGAGCAGTACTTC
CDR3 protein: CASMKQGARYEQYF

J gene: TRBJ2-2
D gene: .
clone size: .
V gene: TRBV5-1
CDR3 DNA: TGCGCCAGCAGCCACGACTTTACCGGGGAGCTGTTTTTT
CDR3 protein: CASSHDFTGELFF

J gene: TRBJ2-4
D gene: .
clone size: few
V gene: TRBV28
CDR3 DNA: TGTGCCAGCAGTTACTGGGACGTGTTTAGAAACATTCAGTACTTC
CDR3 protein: CASSYWDVFRNIQYF

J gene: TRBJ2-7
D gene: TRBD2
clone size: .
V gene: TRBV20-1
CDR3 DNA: TGCAGTGCAAAAGGGACTAGCGGAACCTACGAGCAGTACTTC
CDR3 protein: CSAKGTSGTYEQYF

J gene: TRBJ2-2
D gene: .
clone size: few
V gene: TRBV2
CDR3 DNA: TGTGCCTGCCTGCAGGGGCGAGGGACCGGGGAGCTGTTTTTT
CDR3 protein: CACLQGRGTGELFF

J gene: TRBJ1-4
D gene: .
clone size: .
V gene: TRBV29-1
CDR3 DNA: TGCAGCGTTGGTCTGGGAGGCAGCGGAAAACTGTTTTTT
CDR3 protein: CSVGLGGSGKLFF

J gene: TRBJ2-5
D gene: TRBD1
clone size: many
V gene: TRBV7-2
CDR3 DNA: TGTGCCAGCAGCTTGACAGGGGGCGAAGAGACCCAGTACTTC
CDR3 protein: CASSLTGGEETQYF

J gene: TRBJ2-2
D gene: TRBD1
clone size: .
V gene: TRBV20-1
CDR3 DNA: TGCAGTGCCCTCTCGACAGGGGGAGTAGTCGGGGAGCTGTTTTTT
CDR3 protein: CSALSTGGVVGELFF

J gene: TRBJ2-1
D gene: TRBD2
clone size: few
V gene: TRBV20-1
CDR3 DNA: TGCAGTGCTAGGCAAATCTGGACTAGCGGGAGCATGAGTGAGCAGTTCTTC
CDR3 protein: CSARQIWTSGSMSEQFF

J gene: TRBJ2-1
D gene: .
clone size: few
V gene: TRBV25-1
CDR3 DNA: TGTGCCAGCAGTGAATATGTGGGTAATGAGCAGTTCTTC
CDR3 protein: CASSEYVGNEQFF

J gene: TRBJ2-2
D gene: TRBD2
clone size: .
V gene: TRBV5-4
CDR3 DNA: TGTGCCAGCAGCTTAGGCGGGAGAAGGACCGGGGAGCTGTTTTTT
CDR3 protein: CASSLGGRRTGELFF

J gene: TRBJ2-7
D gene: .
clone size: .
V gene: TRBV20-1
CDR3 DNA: TGCAGTGCTAGTTATCCTTACGAGCAGTACTTC
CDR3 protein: CSASYPYEQYF

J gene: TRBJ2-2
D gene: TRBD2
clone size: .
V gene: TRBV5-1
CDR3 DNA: TGCGCCAGCAGCTCCCATAGCGGGAGTCTTACCGGGGAGCTGTTTTTT
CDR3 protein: CASSSHSGSLTGELFF

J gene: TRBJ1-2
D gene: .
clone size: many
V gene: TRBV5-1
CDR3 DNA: TGCGCCAGCAGCTTGGTCGGCAGTCTAGGGGATGGCTACACCTTC
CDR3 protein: CASSLVGSLGDGYTF

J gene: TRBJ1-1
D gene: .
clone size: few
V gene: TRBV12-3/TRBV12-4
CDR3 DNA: TGTGCCAGCACCCTGGGGGAAGTTGGGGGGGCTTTCTTT
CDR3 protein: CASTLGEVGGAFF

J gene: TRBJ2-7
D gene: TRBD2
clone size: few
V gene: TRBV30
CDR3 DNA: TGTGCCTGGAGTACTGGGGGGGGTTACGAGCAGTACTTC
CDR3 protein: CAWSTGGGYEQYF

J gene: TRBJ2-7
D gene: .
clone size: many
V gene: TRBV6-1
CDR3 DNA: TGTGCCAGCTGGGCAGGGCATCCGTACGAGCAGTACTTC
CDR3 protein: CASWAGHPYEQYF

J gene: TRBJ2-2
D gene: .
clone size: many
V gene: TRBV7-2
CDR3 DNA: TGTGCCAGCAGCCCATCTAGCGCGGGCACCGGGGAGCTGTTTTTT
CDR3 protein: CASSPSSAGTGELFF

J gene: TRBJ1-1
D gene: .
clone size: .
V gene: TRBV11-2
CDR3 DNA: TGTGCCAGCACCTCTGGGGCCGGCACTGAAGCTTTCTTT
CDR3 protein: CASTSGAGTEAFF

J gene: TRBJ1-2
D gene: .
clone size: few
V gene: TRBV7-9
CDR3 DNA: TGTGCCAGCAGCTTATCTTCGCCCGAGATCAGGGGCTACACCTTC
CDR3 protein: CASSLSSPEIRGYTF

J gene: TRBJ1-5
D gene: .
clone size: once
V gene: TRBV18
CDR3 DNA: TGTGCCAGCTCACCACAGGGGCCCGATAGTCAGCCCCAGCATTTT
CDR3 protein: CASSPQGPDSQPQHF

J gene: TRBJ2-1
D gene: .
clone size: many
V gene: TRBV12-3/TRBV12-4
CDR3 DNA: TGTGCCAGTAGCGATTATGAGGACAATGAGCAGTTCTTC
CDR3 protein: CASSDYEDNEQFF

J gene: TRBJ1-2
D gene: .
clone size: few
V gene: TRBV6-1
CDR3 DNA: TGTGCCAGTAAACTGGGAGGGCAGCCCCTTAGTGGCTACACCTTC
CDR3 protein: CASKLGGQPLSGYTF

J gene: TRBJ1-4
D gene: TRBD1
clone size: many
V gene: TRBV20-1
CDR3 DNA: TGCAGTGCTAGAGATTCGGGACAGGGAGGAGAAAAACTGTTTTTT
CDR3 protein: CSARDSGQGGEKLFF

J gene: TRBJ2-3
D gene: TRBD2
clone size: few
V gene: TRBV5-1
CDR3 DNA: TGCGCCAGCAGCTTGTCACTAGCGGTTAATACGCAGTATTTT
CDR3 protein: CASSLSLAVNTQYF

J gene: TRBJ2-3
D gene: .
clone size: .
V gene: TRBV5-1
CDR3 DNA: TGCGCCAGCAGCTTGGGTCGGGGATTCTCGGCAGATACGCAGTATTTT
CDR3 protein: CASSLGRGFSADTQYF